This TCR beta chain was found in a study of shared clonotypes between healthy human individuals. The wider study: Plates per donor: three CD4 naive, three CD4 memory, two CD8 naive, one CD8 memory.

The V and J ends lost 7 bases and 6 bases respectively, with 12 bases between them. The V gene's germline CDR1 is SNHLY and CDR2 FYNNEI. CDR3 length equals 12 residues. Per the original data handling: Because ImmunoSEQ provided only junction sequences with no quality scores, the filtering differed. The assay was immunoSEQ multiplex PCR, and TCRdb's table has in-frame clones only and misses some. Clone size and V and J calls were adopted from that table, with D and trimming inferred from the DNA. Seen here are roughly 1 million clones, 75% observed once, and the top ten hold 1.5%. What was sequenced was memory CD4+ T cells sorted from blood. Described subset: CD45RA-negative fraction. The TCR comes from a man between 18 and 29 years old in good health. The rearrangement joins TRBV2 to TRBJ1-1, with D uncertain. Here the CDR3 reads CASNLYSSEAFF. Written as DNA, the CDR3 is TGTGCCAGCAATCTCTACAGCTCTGAAGCTTTCTTT. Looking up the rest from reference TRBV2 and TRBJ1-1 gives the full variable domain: EPEVTQTPSHQVTQMGQEVILRCVPISNHLYFYWYRQILGQKVEFLVSFYNNEISEKSEIFDDQFSVERPDGSNFTLKIRSTKLEDSAMYFCASNLYSSEAFFGQGTRLTVV.